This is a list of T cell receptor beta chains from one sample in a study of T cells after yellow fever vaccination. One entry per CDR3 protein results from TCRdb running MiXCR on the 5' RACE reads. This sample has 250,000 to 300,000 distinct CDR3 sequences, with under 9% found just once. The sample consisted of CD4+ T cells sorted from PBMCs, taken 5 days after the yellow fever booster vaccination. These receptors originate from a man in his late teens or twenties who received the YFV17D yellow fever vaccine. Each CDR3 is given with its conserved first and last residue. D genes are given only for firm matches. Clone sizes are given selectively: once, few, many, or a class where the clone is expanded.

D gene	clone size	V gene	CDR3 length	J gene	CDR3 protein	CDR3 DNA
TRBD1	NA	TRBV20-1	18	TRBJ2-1	CSALPPGTVGRFYNEQFF	TGCAGTGCTCTCCCACCCGGGACAGTCGGAAGATTCTACAATGAGCAGTTCTTC
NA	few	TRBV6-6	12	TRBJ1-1	CASRIQIHEAFF	TGTGCCAGCAGGATACAGATCCATGAAGCTTTCTTT
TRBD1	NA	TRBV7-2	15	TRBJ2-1	CASSPGGQGYHEQFF	TGTGCCAGCAGCCCGGGGGGACAGGGGTACCATGAGCAGTTCTTC
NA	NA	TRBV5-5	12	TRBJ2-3	CASSQDADTQYF	TGTGCCAGCAGCCAAGATGCAGATACGCAGTATTTT
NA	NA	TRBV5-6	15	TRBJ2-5	CASSTITGGGETQYF	TGTGCCAGCAGCACGATAACAGGGGGAGGGGAGACCCAGTACTTC
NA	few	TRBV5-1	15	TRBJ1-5	CASSPDGGSDQPQHF	TGCGCCAGCAGCCCCGACGGGGGCTCCGATCAGCCCCAGCATTTT
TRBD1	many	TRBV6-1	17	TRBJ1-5	CASSEVTGRGLGQPQHF	TGTGCCAGCAGTGAAGTCACGGGCAGGGGGCTAGGACAGCCCCAGCATTTT
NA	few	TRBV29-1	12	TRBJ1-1	CSVGQPNTEAFF	TGCAGCGTTGGGCAGCCGAACACTGAAGCTTTCTTT
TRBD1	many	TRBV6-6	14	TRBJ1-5	CASRSGTDNQPQHF	TGTGCCAGCAGGTCCGGGACAGACAATCAGCCCCAGCATTTT
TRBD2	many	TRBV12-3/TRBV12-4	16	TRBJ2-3	CASSLLLAGGTDTQYF	TGTGCCAGCAGTCTCCTACTAGCGGGGGGGACAGATACGCAGTATTTT
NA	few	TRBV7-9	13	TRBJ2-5	CASSWGRVETQYF	TGTGCCAGCAGCTGGGGCCGGGTAGAGACCCAGTACTTC
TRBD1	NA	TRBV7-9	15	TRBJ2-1	CASSLGDRAHNEQFF	TGTGCCAGCAGCTTAGGGGACAGGGCCCACAATGAGCAGTTCTTC
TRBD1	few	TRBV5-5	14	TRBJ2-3	CAGSAGQGGDTQYF	TGTGCCGGCAGCGCGGGACAGGGAGGCGATACGCAGTATTTT
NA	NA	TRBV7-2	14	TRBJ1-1	CASSLGPLGTEAFF	TGTGCCAGCAGCCTAGGCCCCCTGGGCACTGAAGCTTTCTTT
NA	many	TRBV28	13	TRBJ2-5	CASSLGGLETQYF	TGTGCCAGCAGTTTAGGAGGGTTGGAGACCCAGTACTTC
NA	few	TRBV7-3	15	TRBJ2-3	CASSLLGGATDTQYF	TGTGCCAGCAGCTTACTAGGGGGTGCCACAGATACGCAGTATTTT
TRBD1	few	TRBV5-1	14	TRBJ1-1	CASRVEGADTEAFF	TGCGCCAGCAGGGTAGAGGGGGCCGACACTGAAGCTTTCTTT
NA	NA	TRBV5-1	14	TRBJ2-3	CASSHQRGRDTQYF	TGCGCCAGCAGCCACCAAAGGGGTCGGGATACGCAGTATTTT
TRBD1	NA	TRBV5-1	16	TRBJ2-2	CASSRGDRENTGELFF	TGCGCCAGCAGCCGAGGGGACAGGGAGAACACCGGGGAGCTGTTTTTT
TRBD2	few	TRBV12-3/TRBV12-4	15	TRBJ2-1	CASSSGAGDFNEQFF	TGTGCCAGCAGTTCAGGAGCGGGGGACTTCAATGAGCAGTTCTTC
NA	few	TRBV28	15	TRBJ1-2	CASTLGTALNYGYTF	TGTGCCAGCACCCTGGGGACGGCCCTTAACTATGGCTACACCTTC
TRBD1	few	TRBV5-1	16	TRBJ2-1	CASSWGTGGSYNEQFF	TGCGCCAGCAGCTGGGGAACAGGGGGCTCCTACAATGAGCAGTTCTTC
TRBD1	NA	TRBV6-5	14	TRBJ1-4	CASSRTGAFEKLFF	TGTGCCAGCAGTCGGACAGGGGCCTTTGAAAAACTGTTTTTT
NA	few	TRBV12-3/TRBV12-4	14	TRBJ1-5	CASSFSGRHQPQHF	TGTGCCAGCAGTTTTAGCGGGAGACATCAGCCCCAGCATTTT
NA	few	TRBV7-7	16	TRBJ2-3	CASSLLPGGTSDTQYF	TGTGCTAGCAGCTTACTCCCCGGGGGAACATCAGATACGCAGTATTTT
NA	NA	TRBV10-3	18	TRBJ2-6	CATSLSGGARSGANVLTF	TGTGCCACCTCCCTTAGTGGCGGGGCCCGCTCTGGGGCCAACGTCCTGACTTTC
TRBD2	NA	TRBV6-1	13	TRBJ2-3	CASGTSGGYTQYF	TGTGCCAGCGGAACTAGCGGGGGATATACGCAGTATTTT
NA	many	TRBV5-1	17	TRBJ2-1	CASSLVPGAMSYNEQFF	TGCGCCAGCAGCTTGGTTCCAGGGGCGATGTCTTACAATGAGCAGTTCTTC
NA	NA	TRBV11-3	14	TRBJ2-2	CASSPGPYTGELFF	TGTGCCAGCAGCCCGGGACCCTACACCGGGGAGCTGTTTTTT
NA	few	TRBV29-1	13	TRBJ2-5	CSVVWRAQETQYF	TGCAGCGTTGTTTGGCGGGCTCAAGAGACCCAGTACTTC